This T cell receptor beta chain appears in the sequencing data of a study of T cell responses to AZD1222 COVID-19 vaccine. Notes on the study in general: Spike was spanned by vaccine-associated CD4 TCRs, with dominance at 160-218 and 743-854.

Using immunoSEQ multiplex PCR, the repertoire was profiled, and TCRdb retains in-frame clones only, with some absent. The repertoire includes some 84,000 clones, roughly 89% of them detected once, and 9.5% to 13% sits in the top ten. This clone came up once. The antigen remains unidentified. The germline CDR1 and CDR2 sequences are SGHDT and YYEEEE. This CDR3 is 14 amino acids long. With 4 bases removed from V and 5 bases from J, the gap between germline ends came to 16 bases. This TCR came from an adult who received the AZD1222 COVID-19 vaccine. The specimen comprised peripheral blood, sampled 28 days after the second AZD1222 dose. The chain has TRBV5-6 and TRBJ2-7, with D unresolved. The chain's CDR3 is CASSAWASPHEQYF. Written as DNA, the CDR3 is TGTGCCAGCAGCGCGTGGGCCTCTCCCCACGAGCAGTACTTC.